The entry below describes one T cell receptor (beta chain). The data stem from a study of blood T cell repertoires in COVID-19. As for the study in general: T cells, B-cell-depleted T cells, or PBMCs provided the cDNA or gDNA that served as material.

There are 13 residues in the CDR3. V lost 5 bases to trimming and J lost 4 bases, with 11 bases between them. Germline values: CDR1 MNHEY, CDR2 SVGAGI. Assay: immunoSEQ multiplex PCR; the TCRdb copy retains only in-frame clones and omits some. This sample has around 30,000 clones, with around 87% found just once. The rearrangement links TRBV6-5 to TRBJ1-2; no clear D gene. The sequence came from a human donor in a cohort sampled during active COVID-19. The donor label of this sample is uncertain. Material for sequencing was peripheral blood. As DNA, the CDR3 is TGTGCCAGCAGTCGCGGGCCCTTCTATGGCTACACCTTC. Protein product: CASSRGPFYGYTF.